This record concerns one T cell receptor beta chain sequence. Its specificity is unknown. TRB rearrangements were amplified by multiplex PCR with BIOMED2 TRB-A/B primers. TCRdb re-derived calls from the multiplex PCR reads in MiXCR, one entry per CDR3 protein. The sample holds around 15,000 distinct CDR3 sequences, under 30% seen once. TRB was amplified from about 260-540 ng of blood genomic DNA. The sample is drawn from a study of T and B cells in COVID-19 patients. Study-level information: Peripheral blood came from COVID-19 patients with active infection or after recovery. Most recovered patients had mild to moderate COVID-19 treated as outpatients. In the active-infection cohort, nine tenths of the roughly 20 patients had comorbidities linked to unfavorable COVID-19 outcome. General study findings and limits: Patients with COVID-19 reportedly showed strongly skewed T cell receptor beta variable and joining gene usage.

The CDR3 spans 14 residues. Germline CDR1 is MNHEY and CDR2 is SMNVEV (reference sequence). V was trimmed by 2 bases and J by 11 bases, leaving 18 bases between them. This chain links TRBV27 with TRBJ1-2; D is possibly TRBD1 (5 bases). The TCR comes from a human donor who had recovered from COVID-19. The sequencing sample was made of blood. The CDR3 region is CASSLAGTTLGYTF. DNA for the CDR3: TGTGCCAGCAGTTTAGCCGGGACCACCCTGGGGTACACCTTC.